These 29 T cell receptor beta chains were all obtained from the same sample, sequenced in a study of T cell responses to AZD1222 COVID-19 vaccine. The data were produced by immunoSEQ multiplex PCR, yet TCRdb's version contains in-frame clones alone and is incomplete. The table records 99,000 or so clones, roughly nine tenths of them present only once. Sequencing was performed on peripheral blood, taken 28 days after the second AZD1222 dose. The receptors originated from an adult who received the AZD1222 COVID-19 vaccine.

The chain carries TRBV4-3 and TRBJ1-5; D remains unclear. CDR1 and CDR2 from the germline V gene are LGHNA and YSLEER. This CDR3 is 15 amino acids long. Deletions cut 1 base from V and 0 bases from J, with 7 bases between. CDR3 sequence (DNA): TGCGCCAGCAGCCAAGTTCCTTATAGCAATCAGCCCCAGCATTTT. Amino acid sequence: CASSQVPYSNQPQHF.

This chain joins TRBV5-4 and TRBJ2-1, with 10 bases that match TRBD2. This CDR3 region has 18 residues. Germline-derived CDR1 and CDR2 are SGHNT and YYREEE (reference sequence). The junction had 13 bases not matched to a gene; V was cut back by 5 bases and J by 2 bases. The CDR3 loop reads CASSFGEVGLATYNEQFF. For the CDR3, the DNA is TGTGCCAGCAGTTTTGGGGAAGTGGGACTAGCGACCTACAATGAGCAGTTCTTC.

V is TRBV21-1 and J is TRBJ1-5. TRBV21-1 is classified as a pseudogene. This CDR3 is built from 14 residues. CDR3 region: CASSNRMGNQPQHF. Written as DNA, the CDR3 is TGTGCCAGCAGCAATCGGATGGGAAATCAGCCCCAGCATTTT.

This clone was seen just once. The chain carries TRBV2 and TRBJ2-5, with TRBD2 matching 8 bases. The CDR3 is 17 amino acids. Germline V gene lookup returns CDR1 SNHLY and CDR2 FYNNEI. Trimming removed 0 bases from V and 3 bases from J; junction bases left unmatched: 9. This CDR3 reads CASSEALGLVAEETQYF. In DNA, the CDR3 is TGTGCCAGCAGTGAAGCGCTGGGACTAGTTGCGGAAGAGACCCAGTACTTC.

The CDR3 spells CASSTSRLAADTGELFF. Written as DNA, the CDR3 is TGTGCCAGCAGCACCTCCCGGCTAGCGGCAGACACCGGGGAGCTGTTTTTT. The chain joins TRBV7-2 to TRBJ2-2; the match to TRBD2 covers 7 bases. The germline V gene encodes CDR1 SGHTA and CDR2 FQGNSA. The CDR3 has 17 amino acids. V was pared by 5 bases and J by 3 bases, with 12 bases of the junction left unmatched.

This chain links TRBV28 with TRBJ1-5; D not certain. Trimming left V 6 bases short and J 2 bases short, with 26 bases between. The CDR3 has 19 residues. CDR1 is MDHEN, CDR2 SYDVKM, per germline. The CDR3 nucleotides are TGTGCCAGCAGCTTCCCCCGTCAGGCCCTGGGTAGGGGCAATCAGCCCCAGCATTTT. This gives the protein CASSFPRQALGRGNQPQHF.

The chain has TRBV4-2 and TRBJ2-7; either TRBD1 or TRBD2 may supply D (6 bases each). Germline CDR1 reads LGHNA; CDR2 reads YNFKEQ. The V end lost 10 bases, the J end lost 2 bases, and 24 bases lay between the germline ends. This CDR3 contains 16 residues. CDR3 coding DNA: TGTGCCACATCTAACCGGGGGCTGGGACGCGCCTACGAGCAGTACTTC. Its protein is CATSNRGLGRAYEQYF.

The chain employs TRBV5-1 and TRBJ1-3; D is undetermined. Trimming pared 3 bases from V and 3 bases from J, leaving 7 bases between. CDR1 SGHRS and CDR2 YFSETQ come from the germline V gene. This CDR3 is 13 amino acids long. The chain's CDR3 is CASSSYSGNTIYF. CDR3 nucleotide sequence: TGCGCCAGCAGCTCTTACAGTGGAAACACCATATATTTT.

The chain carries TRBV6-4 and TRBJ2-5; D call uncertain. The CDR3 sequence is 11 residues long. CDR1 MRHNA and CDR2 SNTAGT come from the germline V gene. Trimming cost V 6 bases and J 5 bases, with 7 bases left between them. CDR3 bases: TGTGCCAGCAGCGTCCTTGAGACCCAGTACTTC. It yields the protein CASSVLETQYF.

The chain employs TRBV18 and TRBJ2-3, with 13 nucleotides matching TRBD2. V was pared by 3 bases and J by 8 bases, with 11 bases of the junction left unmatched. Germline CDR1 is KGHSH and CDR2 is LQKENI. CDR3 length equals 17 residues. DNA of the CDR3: TGTGCCAGCTCACCGGGGACTAGCGGGACCACCGGGGGTACGCAGTATTTT. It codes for CASSPGTSGTTGGTQYF. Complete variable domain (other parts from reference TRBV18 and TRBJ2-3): NAGVMQNPRHLVRRRGQEARLRCSPMKGHSHVYWYRQLPEEGLKFMVYLQKENIIDESGMPKERFSAEFPKEGPSILRIQQVVRGDSAAYFCASSPGTSGTTGGTQYFGPGTRLTVL.

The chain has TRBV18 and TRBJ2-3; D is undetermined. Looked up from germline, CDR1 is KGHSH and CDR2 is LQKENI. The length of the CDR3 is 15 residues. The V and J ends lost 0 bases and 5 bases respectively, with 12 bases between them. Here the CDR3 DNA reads TGTGCCAGCTCACCACCGATCGCCAAAGGAGATACGCAGTATTTT. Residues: CASSPPIAKGDTQYF.

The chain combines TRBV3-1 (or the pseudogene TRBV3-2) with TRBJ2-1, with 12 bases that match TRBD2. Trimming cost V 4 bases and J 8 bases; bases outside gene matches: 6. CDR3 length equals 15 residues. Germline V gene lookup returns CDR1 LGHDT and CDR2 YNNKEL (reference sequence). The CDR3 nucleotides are TGTGCCAGCAGCCCCCGACTAGCGGGAGCCGATGAGCAGTTCTTC. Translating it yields CASSPRLAGADEQFF.

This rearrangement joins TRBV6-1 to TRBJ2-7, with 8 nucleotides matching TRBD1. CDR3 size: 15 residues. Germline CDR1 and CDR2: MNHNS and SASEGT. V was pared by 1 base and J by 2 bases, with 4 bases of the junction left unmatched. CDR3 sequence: CASSEETGAAYEQYF. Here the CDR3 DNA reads TGTGCCAGCAGTGAAGAGACAGGGGCGGCCTACGAGCAGTACTTC.

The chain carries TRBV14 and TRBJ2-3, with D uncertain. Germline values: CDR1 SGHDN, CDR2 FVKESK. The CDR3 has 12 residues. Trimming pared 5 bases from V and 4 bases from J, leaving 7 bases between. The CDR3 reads CASSADPDTQYF. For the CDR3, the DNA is TGTGCCAGCAGCGCCGACCCAGATACGCAGTATTTT.

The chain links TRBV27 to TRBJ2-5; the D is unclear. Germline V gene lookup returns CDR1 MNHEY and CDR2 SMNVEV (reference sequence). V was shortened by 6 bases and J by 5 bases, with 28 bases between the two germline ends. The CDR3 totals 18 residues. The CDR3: CASRPHVSWTSGKETQYF. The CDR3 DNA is TGTGCCAGCAGACCACACGTTTCTTGGACCTCTGGGAAGGAGACCCAGTACTTC.

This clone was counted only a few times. CDR3 residues: CASSPHMDEQYF. The CDR3, as DNA: TGTGCCAGCAGCCCCCACATGGACGAGCAGTACTTC. The rearrangement links TRBV7-6 to TRBJ2-7; D call uncertain. V lost 5 bases to trimming and J lost 5 bases, with 10 bases between them. This CDR3 spans 12 amino acids. Per the germline V gene, CDR1 is SGHVS and CDR2 is FNYEAQ.

CDR3 bases: TGCGCCAGCAGTGATGAAAGCTCCTATAATTCACCCCTCCACTTT. It translates to CASSDESSYNSPLHF. The V gene is TRBV10-2, the J gene TRBJ1-6; D remains ambiguous. The V end was cut by 3 bases, the J end by 0 bases, with 6 bases between. Germline CDR1 and CDR2: WSHSY and SAAADI. CDR3 length: 15 amino acids.

CDR3 residues: CASSSYDREQETQYF. CDR3 bases: TGTGCCAGCAGTTCGTACGACAGGGAACAAGAGACCCAGTACTTC. The V and J genes are TRBV28 and TRBJ2-5, with 7 nucleotides matching TRBD1. V lost 4 bases to trimming and J lost 2 bases; unmatched junction nucleotides: 7. This CDR3 contains 15 residues. CDR1 MDHEN and CDR2 SYDVKM come from the germline V gene.

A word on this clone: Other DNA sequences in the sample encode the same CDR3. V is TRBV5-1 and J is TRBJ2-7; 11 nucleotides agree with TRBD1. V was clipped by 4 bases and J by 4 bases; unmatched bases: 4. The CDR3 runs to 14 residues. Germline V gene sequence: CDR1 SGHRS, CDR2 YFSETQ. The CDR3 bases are TGCGCCAGCAGCACGGGACAGGGGGGGTACGAGCAGTACTTC. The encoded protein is CASSTGQGGYEQYF.

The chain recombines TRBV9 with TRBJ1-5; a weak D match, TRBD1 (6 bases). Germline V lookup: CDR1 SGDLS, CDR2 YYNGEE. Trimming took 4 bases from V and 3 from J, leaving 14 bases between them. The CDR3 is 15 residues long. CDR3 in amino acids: CASSTNTGNNQPQHF. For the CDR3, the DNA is TGTGCCAGCAGCACCAATACAGGGAACAATCAGCCCCAGCATTTT.

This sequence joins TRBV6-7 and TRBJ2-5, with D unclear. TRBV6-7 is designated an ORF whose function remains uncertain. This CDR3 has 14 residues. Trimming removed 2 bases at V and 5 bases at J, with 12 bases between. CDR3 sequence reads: CASSYPQRRETQYF. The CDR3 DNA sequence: TGTGCCAGCAGTTACCCCCAACGCAGGGAGACCCAGTACTTC.

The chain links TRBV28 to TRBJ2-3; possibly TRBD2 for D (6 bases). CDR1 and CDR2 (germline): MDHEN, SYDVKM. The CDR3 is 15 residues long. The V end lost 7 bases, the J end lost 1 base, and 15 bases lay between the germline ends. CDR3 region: CASTPFPSGTDTQYF. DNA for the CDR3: TGTGCCAGCACCCCTTTTCCTAGCGGCACAGATACGCAGTATTTT.

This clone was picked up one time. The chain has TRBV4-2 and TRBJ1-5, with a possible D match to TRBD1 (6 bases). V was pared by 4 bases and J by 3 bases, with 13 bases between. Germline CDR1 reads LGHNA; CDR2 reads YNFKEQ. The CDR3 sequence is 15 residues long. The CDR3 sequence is CASSRGDTNNQPQHF. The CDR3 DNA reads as TGTGCCAGCAGCCGAGGGGACACTAACAATCAGCCCCAGCATTTT.

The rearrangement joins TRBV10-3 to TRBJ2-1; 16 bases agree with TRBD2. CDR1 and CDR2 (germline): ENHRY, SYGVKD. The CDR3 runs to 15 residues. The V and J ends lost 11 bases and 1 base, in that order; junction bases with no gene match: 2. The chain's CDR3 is CASGLAGGSYNEQFF. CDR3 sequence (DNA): TGTGCCTCGGGACTAGCGGGAGGGTCCTACAATGAGCAGTTCTTC.

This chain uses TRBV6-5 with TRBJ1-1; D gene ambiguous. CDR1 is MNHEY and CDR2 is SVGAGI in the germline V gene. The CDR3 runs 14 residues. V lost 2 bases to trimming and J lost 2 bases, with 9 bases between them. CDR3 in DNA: TGTGCCAGCAGTTACGAACAGCTAAACACTGAAGCTTTCTTT. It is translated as CASSYEQLNTEAFF.

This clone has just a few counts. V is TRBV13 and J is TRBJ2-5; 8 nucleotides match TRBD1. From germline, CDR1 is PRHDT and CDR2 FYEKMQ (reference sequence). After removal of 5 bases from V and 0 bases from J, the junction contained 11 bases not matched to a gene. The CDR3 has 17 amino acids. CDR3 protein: CASSPAPGQEDQETQYF. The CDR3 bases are TGTGCCAGCAGCCCGGCCCCGGGACAGGAGGACCAAGAGACCCAGTACTTC.

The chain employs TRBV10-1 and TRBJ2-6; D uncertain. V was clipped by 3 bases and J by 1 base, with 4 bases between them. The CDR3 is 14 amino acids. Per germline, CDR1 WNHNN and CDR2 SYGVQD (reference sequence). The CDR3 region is CASSDGSGANVLTF. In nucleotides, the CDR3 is TGCGCCAGCAGTGATGGTTCTGGGGCCAACGTCCTGACTTTC.

The chain's CDR3 is CASSKAQAGGPFYEQYF. CDR3 DNA: TGTGCCAGCAGCAAAGCGCAAGCGGGAGGGCCTTTTTACGAGCAGTACTTC. The J gene is TRBJ2-7, the V gene TRBV21-1; the listed D gene, TRBD2, was not tested against the DNA. TRBV21-1 is classified as a pseudogene. This CDR3 has 17 amino acids.

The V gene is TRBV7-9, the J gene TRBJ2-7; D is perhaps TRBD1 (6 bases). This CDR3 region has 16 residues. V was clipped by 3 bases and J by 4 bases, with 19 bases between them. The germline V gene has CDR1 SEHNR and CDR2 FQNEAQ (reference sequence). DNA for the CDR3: TGTGCCAGCAGCTTTCCAAGCCGGACAGTCCCATACGAGCAGTACTTC. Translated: CASSFPSRTVPYEQYF.